This TCR beta chain was obtained from a study of blood T cell repertoires in COVID-19. Some clones are missing from TCRdb's copy, which holds only in-frame ones; the method was immunoSEQ multiplex PCR. Of some 300,000 clones detected, around 86% appear once; the ten largest clones hold around 1.2%. This clonotype originated in a man in his 70s with acute or convalescent COVID-19. Sequenced: peripheral blood.

The CDR3 region is CASSQVEGGNQPQHF. CDR3 bases: TGCGCCAGCAGCCAAGTGGAAGGGGGCAATCAGCCCCAGCATTTT. The gene calls are TRBV4-1 and TRBJ1-5; D is possibly TRBD1 (5 bases). V was shortened by 1 base and J by 2 bases, with 9 bases between the two germline ends. Germline V gives CDR1 MGHRA, CDR2 YSYEKL. The CDR3 loop spans 15 amino acids.